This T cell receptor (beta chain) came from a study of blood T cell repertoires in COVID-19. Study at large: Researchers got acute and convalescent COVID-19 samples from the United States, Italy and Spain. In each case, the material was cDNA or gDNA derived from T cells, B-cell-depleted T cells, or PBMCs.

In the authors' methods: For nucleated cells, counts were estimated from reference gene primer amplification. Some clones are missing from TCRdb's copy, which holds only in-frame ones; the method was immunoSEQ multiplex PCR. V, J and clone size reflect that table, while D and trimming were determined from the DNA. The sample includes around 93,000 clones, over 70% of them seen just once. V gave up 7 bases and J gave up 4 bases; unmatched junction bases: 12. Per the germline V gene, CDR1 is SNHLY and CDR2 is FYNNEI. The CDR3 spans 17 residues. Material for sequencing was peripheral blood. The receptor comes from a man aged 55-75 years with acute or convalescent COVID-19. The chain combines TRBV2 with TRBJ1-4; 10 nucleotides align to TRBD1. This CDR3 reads CASTATGGGHRNEKLFF. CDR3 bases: TGTGCCAGCACAGCGACAGGGGGCGGGCACCGTAATGAAAAACTGTTTTTT.